This T cell receptor beta chain was captured by sequencing in a study of early T cells in non-severe SARS-CoV-2 infection. Germline V CDR1 and CDR2: SGHTA, FQGNSA. The CDR3 has 19 amino acids. The V segment lost 5 bases and the J segment 0 bases; nucleotides outside the gene matches: 10. TCRdb reprocessed the 5' RACE reads with MiXCR, giving one entry per CDR3 protein. The sample has approximately 70,000 distinct CDR3 sequences, roughly an eighth seen once. The receptor's source is an adult who was a healthcare worker with PCR-confirmed SARS-CoV-2 infection or an uninfected control (not recorded which). This rearrangement joins TRBV7-2 to TRBJ2-2; 12 bases align to TRBD1. The sample consisted of whole blood. Here the CDR3 DNA reads TGTGCCAGCAGCCTCCGGGACAGGGGGCCTTTCGCGAACACCGGGGAGCTGTTTTTT. As protein: CASSLRDRGPFANTGELFF.